This entry lists 7 T cell receptor beta chains sequenced from one sample in a study of blood T cells in healthy people across ages. Combining a sample-barcoded 5' primer with a J-beta primer mix, a second PCR ran for 7 to 11 cycles. Via MiXCR, TCRdb re-called the 5' RACE reads, giving one row per CDR3 protein. This sample has about 1,600,000 distinct CDR3 sequences, with about 40% found just once. Sequencing was done on a sample of blood. The receptors were gathered from a woman between 18 and 29 years old in good health.

This clonotype was counted only a few times. This chain connects TRBV15 to TRBJ2-1; TRBD2 agrees at 10 bases. The CDR3 contains 17 residues. Germline trimming cut 0 bases from V and 4 bases from J; bases unmatched to any gene: 6. In germline, CDR1 is LNHNV, CDR2 YYDKDF (reference sequence). CDR3: CATSRDLGLAEYNEQFF. The CDR3 bases are TGTGCCACCAGCAGAGATCTCGGACTAGCGGAATACAATGAGCAGTTCTTC.

The rearrangement joins TRBV10-1 to TRBJ2-1, with D possibly being TRBD1 or TRBD2 (6 bases each). Per germline, CDR1 WNHNN and CDR2 SYGVQD (reference sequence). Between the trimmed V and J ends, which lost 6 bases and 4 bases, there was a span of 16 bases. This CDR3 is built from 15 residues. The CDR3 sequence: CASSGGPRGYNEQFF. The CDR3, as DNA: TGCGCCAGCAGCGGGGGCCCAAGAGGATACAATGAGCAGTTCTTC.

This chain joins TRBV7-6 and TRBJ2-1, with TRBD2 matching over 9 bases. After removal of 5 bases from V and 14 bases from J, the junction contained 19 bases not matched to a gene. Per germline, CDR1 SGHVS and CDR2 FNYEAQ. This CDR3 region has 16 residues. Written as DNA, the CDR3 is TGTGCCAGCAGCCCCGAGTGGATAGCGGGGGATCCAATCGAGTTCTTC. It specifies CASSPEWIAGDPIEFF.

This clonotype has more than one count but fewer than ten. The rearrangement uses TRBV15 and TRBJ2-1; D call uncertain. Germline V CDR1 and CDR2: LNHNV, YYDKDF (reference sequence). This CDR3 is 11 amino acids long. Trimming removed 5 bases at V and 9 bases at J, with 8 bases between. CDR3 sequence reads: CATSRMTEQFF. CDR3 sequence (DNA): TGTGCCACCAGCCGCATGACTGAGCAGTTCTTC.

This sequence joins TRBV6-4 and TRBJ2-3, with 9 bases matching TRBD2. Per germline, CDR1 MRHNA and CDR2 SNTAGT. There are 15 residues in the CDR3. Trimming cost V 2 bases and J 4 bases; bases outside gene matches: 4. DNA of the CDR3: TGTGCCAGCAGTGACAGCGGGGGGCTGCCAGATACGCAGTATTTT. It codes for CASSDSGGLPDTQYF.

This rearrangement joins TRBV7-8 to TRBJ2-1, with 12 bases matching TRBD2. J gave up 6 bases and V 5 bases, and 5 bases lay outside the gene matches. Germline lookup yields CDR1 SGHVS and CDR2 FQNEAQ. The CDR3 length is 15 residues. This chain's CDR3 is CASSPRLAGANEQFF. The CDR3, as DNA: TGTGCCAGCAGCCCCCGACTAGCGGGGGCCAATGAGCAGTTCTTC. Combining the CDR3 with reference TRBV7-8 and TRBJ2-1 gives the whole variable domain GAGVSQSPRYKVAKRGQDVALRCDPISGHVSLFWYQQALGQGPEFLTYFQNEAQLDKSGLPSDRFFAERPEGSVSTLKIQRTQQEDSAVYLCASSPRLAGANEQFFGPGTRLTVL.

This clonotype was counted between two and nine times. J is TRBJ2-4 and V is TRBV20-1; 10 nucleotides match TRBD2. The tail of the sequence fits TRBJ2-5 better, so the J call may be wrong. Germline CDR1 is DFQATT and CDR2 is SNEGSKA (reference sequence). There are 16 residues in the CDR3. The CDR3 DNA reads TGCAGTGCTAGAGAGGCTAGCGGGAGTCTCCAAGAGACCCAGTACTTC. Translation gives CSAREASGSLQETQYF.